Shown below are 29 T cell receptor beta chains from a single sample sequenced in a study of neoadjuvant anti-PD-1 for oral cavity cancer (dated by TCRdb to about 2021). Library prep was done by the immunoSEQ multiplex PCR assay. TCRdb holds this immuneACCESS table with in-frame rearrangements only. Some clones are missing; in checked studies, unresolved V genes explain under half, and the rest has no known cause. The sample table contains some 71,000 clones; only one count was recorded for around four fifths of them. Jointly, the top ten make up about 3.4% of the sample. This specimen's time point label, interpreted: before neoadjuvant nivolumab. The source material was PBMCs, sampled before nivolumab (anti-PD-1) treatment. Receptors originate from a person aged 40-85 years with oral cavity squamous cell carcinoma.

V is TRBV6-4 and J is TRBJ2-1; 9 positions match TRBD2. J was trimmed by 9 bases and V by 4 bases; bases with no gene match: 10. This CDR3 spans 15 amino acids. Per germline, CDR1 MRHNA and CDR2 SNTAGT. CDR3 loop: CASSVRLAEWGEQFF. CDR3 in DNA: TGTGCCAGCAGTGTCAGACTAGCGGAGTGGGGTGAGCAGTTCTTC.

The V and J genes are TRBV27 and TRBJ2-7; weak D call: TRBD2 (6 bases). Germline V CDR1 and CDR2: MNHEY, SMNVEV (reference sequence). V gave up 1 base and J gave up 1 base, with 8 bases separating them. The CDR3 length is 14 residues. The chain's CDR3 is CASSLLAASYEQYF. Here the CDR3 DNA reads TGTGCCAGCAGTTTATTAGCGGCTTCCTACGAGCAGTACTTC.

The chain links TRBV6-5 to TRBJ2-3; 9 nucleotides agree with TRBD1. Trimming removed 0 bases from V and 3 bases from J; junction bases left unmatched: 1. The CDR3 runs 15 residues. Germline V lookup: CDR1 MNHEY, CDR2 SVGAGI. CDR3 sequence reads: CASSYSDRGTDTQYF. The DNA for the CDR3 is TGTGCCAGCAGTTACTCGGACAGGGGTACAGATACGCAGTATTTT.

The V call is TRBV7-9, the J call TRBJ2-5; D ambiguous. The germline V and J ends were trimmed by 1 base and 1 base, with 4 bases remaining between them. The CDR3 sequence is 13 residues long. CDR1 and CDR2 from the germline V gene are SEHNR and FQNEAQ (reference sequence). The CDR3 DNA reads as TGTGCCAGCAGCTTAGACGGCCAAGAGACCCAGTACTTC. Amino acid sequence: CASSLDGQETQYF.

This clone was detected only once. The V gene is TRBV11-2, the J gene TRBJ2-7, with 8 nucleotides matching TRBD1. The CDR3 loop spans 16 amino acids. With 6 bases clipped from V and 1 base from J, the junction kept 11 bases outside the gene matches. Germline loops: CDR1 SGHAT, CDR2 FQNNGV. CDR3 sequence (DNA): TGTGCCAGCAGAAGCCCGGGCAGGGGGCGATCCTACGAGCAGTACTTC. Its protein product is CASRSPGRGRSYEQYF.

The gene calls are TRBV5-1 and TRBJ1-2, with D tentatively TRBD1 (5 bases). V was clipped by 2 bases and J by 3 bases, with 11 bases between them. Germline-derived CDR1 and CDR2 are SGHRS and YFSETQ. CDR3 length: 14 residues. CDR3 amino acids: CASSFQGEDYGYTF. CDR3 in DNA: TGCGCCAGCAGCTTCCAGGGTGAGGACTATGGCTACACCTTC.

J is TRBJ1-1 and V is TRBV28; D not resolved. The CDR3 sequence is 12 residues long. CDR1 MDHEN and CDR2 SYDVKM come from the germline V gene. V lost 6 bases and J lost 3, with 8 bases in between. CDR3 loop: CASSRPDTEAFF. CDR3 in DNA: TGTGCCAGCAGCCGACCGGACACTGAAGCTTTCTTT.

This clone was seen only once. The chain is built from TRBV4-1 and TRBJ2-3; the match to TRBD2 covers 10 bases. V gave up 0 bases and J gave up 7 bases; unmatched junction bases: 7. CDR3 length: 16 residues. CDR1 and CDR2 from the germline V gene are MGHRA and YSYEKL. Here the CDR3 DNA reads TGCGCCAGCAGCCAAGATGCTAGCGGGGGAGGAAATACGCAGTATTTT. Its protein is CASSQDASGGGNTQYF.

The chain uses TRBV29-1 and TRBJ1-2; D may be TRBD1 (5 bases). From germline, CDR1 is SQVTM and CDR2 ANQGSEA. This CDR3 has 14 amino acids. Trimming cost V 3 bases and J 2 bases, with 13 bases left between them. As DNA, the CDR3 is TGCAGCGTTGATCCCTGGGGACTGAACTATGGCTACACCTTC. Protein sequence: CSVDPWGLNYGYTF.

This clone showed up just once. The CDR3 here is CASSGTVLSGANVLTF. DNA of the CDR3: TGTGCCAGCAGCGGGACAGTCCTCTCTGGGGCCAACGTCCTGACTTTC. The chain joins TRBV7-8 to TRBJ2-6; TRBD1 agrees at 7 bases. This CDR3 has 16 residues. The germline gives CDR1 SGHVS, CDR2 FQNEAQ. Trimming removed 5 bases from V and 0 bases from J; junction bases left unmatched: 4.

The V gene is TRBV2, the J gene TRBJ1-5, with TRBD1 as a possible D gene (5 bases). CDR3 size: 15 residues. The V gene's germline CDR1 is SNHLY and CDR2 FYNNEI. V lost 2 bases, J lost 1 base, and 9 bases lay in between. Here the CDR3 reads CASSEQGESNQPQHF. Here the CDR3 DNA reads TGTGCCAGCAGTGAACAGGGAGAAAGCAATCAGCCCCAGCATTTT. The entire variable domain, with the rest obtained from reference TRBV2 and TRBJ1-5, is as follows: EPEVTQTPSHQVTQMGQEVILRCVPISNHLYFYWYRQILGQKVEFLVSFYNNEISEKSEIFDDQFSVERPDGSNFTLKIRSTKLEDSAMYFCASSEQGESNQPQHFGDGTRLSIL.

The genes are TRBV10-3 and TRBJ1-2, with 10 bases identical to TRBD1. This CDR3 has 14 residues. Per the germline V gene, CDR1 is ENHRY and CDR2 is SYGVKD. J was trimmed by 3 bases and V by 3 bases; bases with no gene match: 1. The CDR3 sequence is CAISDGQGDYGYTF. CDR3 DNA sequence: TGTGCCATCAGTGACGGACAGGGGGACTATGGCTACACCTTC.

V gene TRBV7-8 combines with J gene TRBJ2-5; 14 nucleotides agree with TRBD2. This CDR3 is 16 amino acids long. Trimming at V came to 1 base and at J to 2 bases, leaving 0 bases not matched to a gene. The V gene's germline CDR1 is SGHVS and CDR2 FQNEAQ. In DNA form, the CDR3 reads TGTGCCAGCAGCTTAGGGACTAGCGGGGGGCAAGAGACCCAGTACTTC. Its translation is CASSLGTSGGQETQYF. Combining the CDR3 with reference TRBV7-8 and TRBJ2-5 gives the whole variable domain GAGVSQSPRYKVAKRGQDVALRCDPISGHVSLFWYQQALGQGPEFLTYFQNEAQLDKSGLPSDRFFAERPEGSVSTLKIQRTQQEDSAVYLCASSLGTSGGQETQYFGPGTRLLVL.

The chain has TRBV10-3 and TRBJ1-1; D is undetermined. Trimming pared 4 bases from V and 2 bases from J, leaving 5 bases between. This CDR3 is built from 12 residues. The germline V gene encodes CDR1 ENHRY and CDR2 SYGVKD. This CDR3 reads CAISGHNTEAFF. The CDR3 DNA is TGTGCCATCAGTGGTCATAACACTGAAGCTTTCTTT.

This chain joins TRBV5-5 and TRBJ1-4; D unclear. Per germline, CDR1 SGHKS and CDR2 YYEKEE (reference sequence). V lost 4 bases, J lost 3 bases, and 13 bases lay in between. CDR3 length: 15 residues. The CDR3 DNA follows: TGTGCCAGCAGCCCTATGTCAAGGGCTAATGAAAAACTGTTTTTT. Protein sequence: CASSPMSRANEKLFF.

The chain has TRBV19 and TRBJ1-2; the D is unclear. Germline CDR1 LNHDA, CDR2 SQIVND (reference sequence). The V end was cut by 1 base, the J end by 4 bases, with 13 bases between. This CDR3 has 15 residues. The CDR3: CASSIAAGNSYGYTF. CDR3 coding DNA: TGTGCCAGTAGTATAGCGGCCGGGAACAGCTATGGCTACACCTTC.

The chain is built from TRBV19 and TRBJ1-2; 7 nucleotides agree with TRBD1. Germline CDR1 is LNHDA and CDR2 is SQIVND (reference sequence). The trim removed 5 bases at V and 4 bases at J, leaving 1 base unmatched. The CDR3 is 12 amino acids. The CDR3: CASSGTVYGYTF. CDR3 nucleotide sequence: TGTGCCAGTAGTGGGACAGTCTATGGCTACACCTTC.

As to this clone: Other DNA sequences within the sample encode an identical CDR3. The J gene is TRBJ1-2, the V gene TRBV30; no firm D call. Trimming removed 4 bases at V and 2 bases at J, with 5 bases between. CDR3 length: 11 residues. Germline V gives CDR1 GTSNPN, CDR2 SVGIG (reference sequence). The CDR3 DNA is TGTGCCTGGACCCTGAACTATGGCTACACCTTC. Translated: CAWTLNYGYTF. The whole variable domain, filled in from reference TRBV30 and TRBJ1-2, reads SQTIHQWPATLVQPVGSPLSLECTVEGTSNPNLYWYRQAAGRGLQLLFYSVGIGQISSEVPQNLSASRPQDRQFILSSKKLLLSDSGFYLCAWTLNYGYTFGSGTRLTVV.

V gene TRBV9 combines with J gene TRBJ1-1, with a weak D call TRBD1 (6 bases). V dropped 4 bases and J dropped 4 bases, with 20 bases sitting between them. The CDR3 is made up of 16 amino acids. Germline CDR1 and CDR2: SGDLS and YYNGEE. CDR3 bases: TGTGCCAGCAGCCTAGATTTGGGGGCTGGGAGCACTGAAGCTTTCTTT. Its protein is CASSLDLGAGSTEAFF.

This chain uses TRBV5-1 with TRBJ1-4; D is unclear. Germline V gene sequence: CDR1 SGHRS, CDR2 YFSETQ. The CDR3 has 10 residues. V lost 7 bases, J lost 13 bases, and 11 bases lay in between. The CDR3: CASRVGSLFF. Written as DNA, the CDR3 is TGCGCCAGCCGAGTGGGGTCACTGTTTTTT.

This clone was recorded only once. CDR3 region: CASSLVTGGSSGNTIYF. CDR3 in DNA: TGTGCCAGCAGCTTAGTAACAGGGGGGAGCTCTGGAAACACCATATATTTT. V gene TRBV11-2 combines with J gene TRBJ1-3, with TRBD1 identical over 8 bases. The germline V gene encodes CDR1 SGHAT and CDR2 FQNNGV. V lost 1 base to trimming and J lost 0 bases; unmatched junction nucleotides: 5. There are 17 residues in the CDR3.

CDR3 sequence: CAREPGLRRANVLTF. The CDR3 region has the DNA TGTGCCCGAGAGCCGGGGCTTCGGCGGGCCAACGTCCTGACTTTC. The chain links TRBV2 to TRBJ2-6; tentatively, D is TRBD1 or TRBD2 (5 bases each). Trimming removed 11 bases from V and 5 bases from J, with 19 bases in between. Germline CDR1 is SNHLY and CDR2 is FYNNEI. CDR3 length equals 15 residues.

The rearrangement links TRBV7-8 to TRBJ2-5, with D maybe TRBD1 (7 bases). Trimming took 6 bases from V and 2 from J, leaving 19 bases between them. The CDR3 is 16 residues long. Germline V gene sequence: CDR1 SGHVS, CDR2 FQNEAQ. The CDR3 is CASRTGFGGRQETQYF. CDR3 coding DNA: TGTGCCAGCAGGACAGGGTTCGGAGGGCGGCAAGAGACCCAGTACTTC.

A few counts support this clone. The chain links TRBV27 to TRBJ1-6; the D is unclear. Trimming left V 7 bases short and J 7 bases short, with 11 bases between. The CDR3 consists of 13 residues. The V gene's germline CDR1 is MNHEY and CDR2 SMNVEV (reference sequence). Here the CDR3 DNA reads TGTGCCAGCAAGACTGCACAAAATTCACCCCTCCACTTT. It specifies CASKTAQNSPLHF.

The chain uses TRBV27 and TRBJ2-7; TRBD1 is a possible D gene (5 bases). CDR1 and CDR2 from the germline V gene are MNHEY and SMNVEV (reference sequence). V lost 3 bases, J lost 4 bases, and 10 bases lay in between. The CDR3 extends over 13 amino acids. The CDR3 bases are TGTGCCAGCAGTTTTGGCAGACAGTACGAGCAGTACTTC. Protein product: CASSFGRQYEQYF.

This chain connects TRBV13 to TRBJ2-1; D possibly corresponds to TRBD2 (7 bases). The germline CDR1 and CDR2 sequences are PRHDT and FYEKMQ (reference sequence). CDR3 size: 18 residues. The V and J ends lost 5 bases and 4 bases respectively, with 24 bases between them. The CDR3 sequence is CASSRVIRGRARYNEQFF. CDR3 DNA: TGTGCCAGCAGCCGAGTTATAAGGGGGAGGGCGAGATACAATGAGCAGTTCTTC.

This clone was found a few times. The gene calls are TRBV29-1 and TRBJ2-3; maybe TRBD1 (5 bases). Germline assignment: CDR1 SQVTM and CDR2 ANQGSEA. V gave up 6 bases and J gave up 3 bases, with 22 bases separating them. The CDR3 runs to 16 residues. The CDR3 spells CSVPLGVRETTDTQYF. The CDR3 coding sequence is TGCAGCGTCCCCCTTGGAGTCAGGGAAACGACAGATACGCAGTATTTT.

This clone was recorded only once. V and J are TRBV5-8 and TRBJ1-5; D not certain. Germline CDR1 and CDR2: SGHTS and YDEGEE. Trimming left V 4 bases short and J 5 bases short, with 19 bases between. The CDR3 covers 16 residues. The CDR3: CASSAETGLRDQPQHF. As DNA, the CDR3 is TGTGCCAGCAGCGCGGAAACCGGTTTGAGGGATCAGCCCCAGCATTTT.

This clone was detected once. The chain is built from TRBV19 and TRBJ1-5; 8 nucleotides line up with TRBD1. Germline V gene sequence: CDR1 LNHDA, CDR2 SQIVND (reference sequence). CDR3 length equals 17 residues. V lost 4 bases to trimming and J lost 2 bases; unmatched junction nucleotides: 10. The CDR3 DNA sequence: TGTGCCAGTAGTACCCGGACAGGGATCGGTGGCAATCAGCCCCAGCATTTT. This codes for CASSTRTGIGGNQPQHF.